This T cell receptor (beta chain) was observed in a study of cytotoxic CD8 clonotypes in ibrutinib-treated CLL. General study points: Stable or contracted on treatment, public clonotypes were also uncommon.

TCRdb's copy holds only in-frame clones and misses some; the assay was immunoSEQ multiplex PCR. The table records fewer than 400,000 clones, 67% of them present only once. About this clone: Its specificity is not known.

CDR3 size: 16 residues. The ends lost 2 bases at V and 4 bases at J; junction bases unmatched: 10. Per germline, CDR1 SGDLS and CDR2 YYNGEE. The chain links TRBV9 to TRBJ2-3, with 7 positions matching TRBD1. This specimen consisted of PBMCs, obtained after 36 months of ibrutinib treatment. The clonotype comes from a human donor with chronic lymphocytic leukemia. The DNA of the CDR3 is TGTGCCAGCAGCGTCAGGGGGAAGACCTTCCCAGATACGCAGTATTTT. This gives the protein CASSVRGKTFPDTQYF.